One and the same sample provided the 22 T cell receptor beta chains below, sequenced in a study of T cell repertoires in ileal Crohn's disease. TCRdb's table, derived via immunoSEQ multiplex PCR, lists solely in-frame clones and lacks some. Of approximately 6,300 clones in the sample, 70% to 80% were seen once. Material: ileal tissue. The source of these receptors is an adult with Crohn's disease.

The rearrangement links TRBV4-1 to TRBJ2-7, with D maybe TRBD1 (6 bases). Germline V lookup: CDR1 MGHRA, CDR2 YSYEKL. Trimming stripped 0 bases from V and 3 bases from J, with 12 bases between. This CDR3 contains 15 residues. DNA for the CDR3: TGCGCCAGCAGCCAAGAGACAGGTTATTACTACGAGCAGTACTTC. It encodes CASSQETGYYYEQYF.

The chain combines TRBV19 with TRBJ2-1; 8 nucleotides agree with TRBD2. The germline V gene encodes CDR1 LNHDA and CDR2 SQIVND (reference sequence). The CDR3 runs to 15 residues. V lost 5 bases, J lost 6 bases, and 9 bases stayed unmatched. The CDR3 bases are TGTGCCAGTAGTCCGAGGACTAGCCCCGCCAATGAGCAGTTCTTC. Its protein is CASSPRTSPANEQFF.

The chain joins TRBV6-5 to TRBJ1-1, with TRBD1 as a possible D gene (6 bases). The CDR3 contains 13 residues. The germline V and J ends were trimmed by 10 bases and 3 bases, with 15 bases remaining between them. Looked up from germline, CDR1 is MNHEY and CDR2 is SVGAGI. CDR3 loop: CATRQGQYTEAFF. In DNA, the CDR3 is TGTGCCACCCGGCAGGGACAATACACTGAAGCTTTCTTT.

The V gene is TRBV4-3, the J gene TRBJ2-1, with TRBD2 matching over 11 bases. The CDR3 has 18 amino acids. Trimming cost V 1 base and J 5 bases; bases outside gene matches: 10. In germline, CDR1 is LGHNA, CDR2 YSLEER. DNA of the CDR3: TGCGCCAGCAGCCAAGGCGTAGCGGGAGGGCGTAAGGACAATGAGCAGTTCTTC. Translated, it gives CASSQGVAGGRKDNEQFF.

CDR3 bases: TGTGCCAGCAGCTTGGGCCGGGAGAGTGAAGCTTTCTTT. It specifies CASSLGRESEAFF. The chain links TRBV11-3 to TRBJ1-1; D gene unclear. The V gene's germline CDR1 is SGHNT and CDR2 YENEEA. The CDR3 covers 13 residues. Trimming took 3 bases from V and 7 from J, leaving 12 bases between them.

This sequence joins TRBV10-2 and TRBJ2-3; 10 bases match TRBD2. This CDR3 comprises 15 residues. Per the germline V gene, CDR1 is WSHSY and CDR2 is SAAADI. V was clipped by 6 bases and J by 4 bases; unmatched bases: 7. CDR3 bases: TGCGCCAGCAGCCTAGCGGGAGTGTCGGCAGATACGCAGTATTTT. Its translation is CASSLAGVSADTQYF.

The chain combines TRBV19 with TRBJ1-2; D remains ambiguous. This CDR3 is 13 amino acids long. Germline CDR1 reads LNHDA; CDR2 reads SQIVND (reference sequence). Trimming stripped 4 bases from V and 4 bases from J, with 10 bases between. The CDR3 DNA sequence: TGTGCCAGTAGTACGCAGGATATCTATGGCTACACCTTC. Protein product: CASSTQDIYGYTF.

CDR3: CASSHISPTNYGYTF. The CDR3 region has the DNA TGTGCCAGCAGCCATATAAGCCCTACTAACTATGGCTACACCTTC. This chain uses TRBV7-9 with TRBJ1-2; D not resolved. CDR1 is SEHNR, CDR2 FQNEAQ, per germline (reference sequence). The V end was cut by 5 bases, the J end by 0 bases, with 13 bases between. The CDR3 contains 15 residues.

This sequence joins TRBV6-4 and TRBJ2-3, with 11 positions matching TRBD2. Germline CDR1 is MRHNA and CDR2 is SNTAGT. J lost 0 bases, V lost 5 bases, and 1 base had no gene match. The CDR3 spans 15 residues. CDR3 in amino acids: CASSLAGGSTDTQYF. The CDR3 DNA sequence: TGTGCCAGCAGTTTAGCGGGAGGGAGCACAGATACGCAGTATTTT.

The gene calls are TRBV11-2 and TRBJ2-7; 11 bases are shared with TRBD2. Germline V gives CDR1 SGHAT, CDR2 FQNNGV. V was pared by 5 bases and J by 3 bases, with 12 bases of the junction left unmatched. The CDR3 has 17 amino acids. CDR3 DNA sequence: TGTGCCAGCAGCACAAACCCCGGGACTAGCGGCTTCTACGAGCAGTACTTC. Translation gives CASSTNPGTSGFYEQYF. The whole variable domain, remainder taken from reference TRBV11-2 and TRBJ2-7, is EAGVAQSPRYKIIEKRQSVAFWCNPISGHATLYWYQQILGQGPKLLIQFQNNGVVDDSQLPKDRFSAERLKGVDSTLKIQPAKLEDSAVYLCASSTNPGTSGFYEQYFGPGTRLTVT.

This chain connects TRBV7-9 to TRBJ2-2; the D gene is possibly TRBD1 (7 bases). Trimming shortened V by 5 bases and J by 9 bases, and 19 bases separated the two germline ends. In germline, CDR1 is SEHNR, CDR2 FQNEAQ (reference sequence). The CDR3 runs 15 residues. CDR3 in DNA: TGTGCCAGCAGCCCCAGAGGGGGCGCGGGGAGGGAGCTGTTTTTT. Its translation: CASSPRGGAGRELFF.

The CDR3 sequence: CASSYGQAYQPQHF. CDR3 nucleotides: TGTGCCAGCAGTTACGGACAGGCTTATCAGCCCCAGCATTTT. This chain uses TRBV6-6 with TRBJ1-5; 7 bases match TRBD1. J lost 5 bases, V lost 2 bases, and 3 bases had no gene match. Germline CDR1 MNHNY, CDR2 SVGAGI (reference sequence). This CDR3 has 14 amino acids.

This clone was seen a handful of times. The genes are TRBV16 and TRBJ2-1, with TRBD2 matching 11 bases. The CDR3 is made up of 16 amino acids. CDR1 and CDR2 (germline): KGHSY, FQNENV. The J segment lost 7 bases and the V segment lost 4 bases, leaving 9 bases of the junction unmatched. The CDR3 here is CASSPLLAGVHNEQFF. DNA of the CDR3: TGTGCCAGCAGCCCCCTACTAGCGGGGGTTCATAATGAGCAGTTCTTC.

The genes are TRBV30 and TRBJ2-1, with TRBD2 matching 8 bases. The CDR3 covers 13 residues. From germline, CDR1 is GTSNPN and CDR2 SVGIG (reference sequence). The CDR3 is CASVTGGSNEQFF. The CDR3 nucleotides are TGTGCTTCCGTGACGGGAGGGTCCAATGAGCAGTTCTTC. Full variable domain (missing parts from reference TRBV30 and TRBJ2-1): SQTIHQWPATLVQPVGSPLSLECTVEGTSNPNLYWYRQAAGRGLQLLFYSVGIGQISSEVPQNLSASRPQDRQFILSSKKLLLSDSGFYLCASVTGGSNEQFFGPGTRLTVL.

The CDR3: CASSVSPAGGNLQETQYF. The CDR3 DNA sequence: TGTGCCAGCAGTGTTTCCCCAGCGGGGGGAAATCTTCAAGAGACCCAGTACTTC. This sequence joins TRBV6-1 and TRBJ2-5, with 9 bases identical to TRBD2. V shed 4 bases and J 2 bases; nucleotides not matched to a gene: 14. This CDR3 comprises 18 residues. CDR1 and CDR2 (germline): MNHNS, SASEGT.

CDR3: CASRVGTSGNEQFF. DNA of the CDR3: TGTGCCAGCAGGGTGGGGACTAGCGGTAATGAGCAGTTCTTC. The chain couples TRBV2 to TRBJ2-1, with 11 positions matching TRBD2. V lost 6 bases and J lost 7; bases outside the gene matches: 5. Per the germline V gene, CDR1 is SNHLY and CDR2 is FYNNEI. CDR3 size: 14 residues.

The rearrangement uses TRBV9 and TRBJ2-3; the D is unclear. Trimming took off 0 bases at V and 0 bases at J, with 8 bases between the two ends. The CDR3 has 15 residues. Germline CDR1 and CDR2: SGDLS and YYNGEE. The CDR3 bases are TGTGCCAGCAGCGTAGGTCCATCCAGCACAGATACGCAGTATTTT. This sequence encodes CASSVGPSSTDTQYF.

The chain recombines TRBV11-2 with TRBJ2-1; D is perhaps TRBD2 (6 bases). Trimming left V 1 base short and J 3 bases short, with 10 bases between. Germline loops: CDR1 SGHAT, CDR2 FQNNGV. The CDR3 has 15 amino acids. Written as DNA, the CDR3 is TGTGCCAGCAGCTTAGTAGGGACTGGCTACAATGAGCAGTTCTTC. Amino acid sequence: CASSLVGTGYNEQFF.

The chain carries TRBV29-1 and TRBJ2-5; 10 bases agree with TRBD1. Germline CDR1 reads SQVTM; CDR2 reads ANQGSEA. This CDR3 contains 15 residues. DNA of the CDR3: TGCACGGCGTCGGGAGGACAGGGGGAGTTTGGGACCCAGTACTTC. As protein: CTASGGQGEFGTQYF.

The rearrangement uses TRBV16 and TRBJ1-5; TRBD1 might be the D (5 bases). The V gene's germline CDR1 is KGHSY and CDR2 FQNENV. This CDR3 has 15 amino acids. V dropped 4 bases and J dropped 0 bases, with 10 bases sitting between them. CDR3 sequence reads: CASSPDSRSNQPQHF. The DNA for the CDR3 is TGTGCCAGCAGCCCCGACAGTCGTAGCAATCAGCCCCAGCATTTT.

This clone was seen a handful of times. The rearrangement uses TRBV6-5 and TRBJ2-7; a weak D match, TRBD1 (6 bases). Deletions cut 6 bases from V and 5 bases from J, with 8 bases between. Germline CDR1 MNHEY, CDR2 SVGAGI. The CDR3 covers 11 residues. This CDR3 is CASSNRDEQYF. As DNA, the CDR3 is TGTGCCAGCAGCAACAGGGACGAGCAGTACTTC.

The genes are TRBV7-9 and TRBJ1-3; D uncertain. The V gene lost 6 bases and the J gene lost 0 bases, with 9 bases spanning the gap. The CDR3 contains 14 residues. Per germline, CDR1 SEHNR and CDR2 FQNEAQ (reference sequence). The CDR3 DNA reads TGTGCCAGCAGATTGACTAGCTCTGGAAACACCATATATTTT. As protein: CASRLTSSGNTIYF.